These 21 T cell receptor beta chains were sequenced from one sample in a study. From the reads, TCRdb called clonotypes with MiXCR, one entry per CDR3 protein. Counted here are some 4,000 distinct CDR3 sequences, more than 9% occurring once; the ten biggest clones make up about 13%. The sequenced sample consisted of CD4+ T cells from synovial fluid. Every receptor here comes from a human donor with rheumatoid arthritis.

This clonotype was recorded many times. The chain couples TRBV20-1 to TRBJ2-7; D gene uncertain. This CDR3 region has 14 residues. Trimming shortened V by 1 base and J by 4 bases, and 14 bases separated the two germline ends. Germline V gene sequence: CDR1 DFQATT, CDR2 SNEGSKA (reference sequence). The CDR3 nucleotides are TGCAGTGCTAGAGGGACCAATCTTCGGTACGAGCAGTACTTC. Its translation: CSARGTNLRYEQYF.

This clonotype was seen only a few times. The chain is built from TRBV25-1 and TRBJ2-3; D not certain. The CDR3 loop spans 14 amino acids. Germline values: CDR1 MGHDK, CDR2 SYGVNS. V was cut by 4 bases and J by 2 bases, with 10 bases left in between. CDR3 sequence (DNA): TGTGCCAGCAGTGCCTCGCACAACACAGATACGCAGTATTTT. This encodes CASSASHNTDTQYF. The variable domain in full, with the rest retrieved from reference TRBV25-1 and TRBJ2-3, is EADIYQTPRYLVIGTGKKITLECSQTMGHDKMYWYQQDPGMELHLIHYSYGVNSTEKGDLSSESTVSRIRTEHFPLTLESARPSHTSQYLCASSASHNTDTQYFGPGTRLTVL.

J is TRBJ2-1 and V is TRBV3-1; D unclear. V was pared by 1 base and J by 5 bases, with 12 bases between. Germline CDR1 LGHDT, CDR2 YNNKEL (reference sequence). The CDR3 covers 15 residues. CDR3 sequence: CASSQGQDRHNEQFF. CDR3 bases: TGTGCCAGCAGCCAAGGGCAGGATAGGCACAATGAGCAGTTCTTC.

The chain couples TRBV10-3 to TRBJ2-5, with a weak D call TRBD2 (5 bases). The V and J ends lost 0 bases and 7 bases respectively, with 12 bases between them. Germline V lookup: CDR1 ENHRY, CDR2 SYGVKD. There are 14 residues in the CDR3. CDR3 nucleotide sequence: TGTGCCATCAGTGAGTCCCTTGACTACGGGACCCAGTACTTC. Amino acid sequence: CAISESLDYGTQYF.

Comments on this clonotype: This clone may be a read error of a much larger clone one base away. V and J are TRBV12-3 or TRBV12-4 and TRBJ2-7, with a weak D call TRBD2 (5 bases). The CDR3 is 12 residues long. The germline V and J ends were trimmed by 2 bases and 5 bases, with 7 bases remaining between them. The CDR3 DNA is TGTGCCAGCAGTTTATGGGAGAACGAGCAGTACTTC. Protein sequence: CASSLWENEQYF.

As concerns this clonotype: With only one base between it and a far larger clone, this is likely a read error. The chain carries TRBV7-2 and TRBJ2-1, with D maybe TRBD1 (6 bases). V was trimmed by 2 bases and J by 13 bases, leaving 9 bases between them. The CDR3 covers 11 residues. Per the germline V gene, CDR1 is SGHTA and CDR2 is FQGNSA. The CDR3 region is CASSLRDIQFF. CDR3 coding DNA: TGTGCCAGCAGCTTACGGGACATTCAGTTCTTC.

The V gene is TRBV10-3, the J gene TRBJ2-3; either TRBD1 or TRBD2 may supply D (6 bases each). The CDR3 is made up of 16 amino acids. V gave up 1 base and J gave up 1 base, with 12 bases separating them. CDR1 and CDR2 from the germline V gene are ENHRY and SYGVKD. CDR3 amino acids: CAISEFGGVGTDTQYF. For the CDR3, the DNA is TGTGCCATCAGTGAGTTCGGGGGCGTCGGCACAGATACGCAGTATTTT.

By frequency in the sample, this clonotype is medium-sized (0.01 to 0.1%). This rearrangement joins TRBV7-2 to TRBJ2-1; 8 bases agree with TRBD2. Trimming cost V 6 bases and J 0 bases; bases outside gene matches: 4. The V gene's germline CDR1 is SGHTA and CDR2 FQGNSA. CDR3 size: 15 residues. The chain's CDR3 is CASRLTSGSYNEQFF. The CDR3 coding sequence is TGTGCCAGCAGACTCACTAGCGGCTCCTACAATGAGCAGTTCTTC.

This clonotype qualifies as medium-sized. V usage is TRBV29-1 and J usage is TRBJ1-4; unclear D gene. The germline V gene has CDR1 SQVTM and CDR2 ANQGSEA. V lost 6 bases, J lost 0 bases, and 8 bases lay in between. CDR3 length: 13 residues. The CDR3, as DNA: TGCAGCGTGACTGGCGCAACTAATGAAAAACTGTTTTTT. This sequence encodes CSVTGATNEKLFF. Together with reference TRBV29-1 and TRBJ1-4, the CDR3 gives the full variable domain: SAVISQKPSRDICQRGTSLTIQCQVDSQVTMMFWYRQQPGQSLTLIATANQGSEATYESGFVIDKFPISRPNLTFSTLTVSNMSPEDSSIYLCSVTGATNEKLFFGSGTQLSVL.

Many counts were recorded for this clonotype. The chain uses TRBV3-1 and TRBJ2-7, with D perhaps matching TRBD2 (5 bases). Trimming removed 4 bases from V and 0 bases from J, with 13 bases in between. Germline V gene lookup returns CDR1 LGHDT and CDR2 YNNKEL (reference sequence). This CDR3 is built from 15 residues. CDR3 amino acids: CASSPRRGSSYEQYF. The CDR3 DNA sequence: TGTGCCAGCAGCCCCCGACGAGGGAGCTCCTACGAGCAGTACTTC.

There are a few counts of this clonotype. The V and J genes are TRBV20-1 and TRBJ2-5, with 10 bases fitting TRBD2. Germline CDR1 and CDR2: DFQATT and SNEGSKA (reference sequence). The CDR3 runs 18 residues. Trimming cost V 0 bases and J 5 bases; bases outside gene matches: 15. As DNA, the CDR3 is TGCAGTGCTAGAGATCGGGAGCTAGCGGGAGCTCCGGGGGAGACCCAGTACTTC. Translating it yields CSARDRELAGAPGETQYF.

This clonotype occurred many times. The chain combines TRBV5-6 with TRBJ1-5; D gene uncertain. The V gene lost 3 bases and the J gene lost 2 bases, with 12 bases spanning the gap. This CDR3 spans 15 amino acids. The germline V gene encodes CDR1 SGHDT and CDR2 YYEEEE. In nucleotides, the CDR3 is TGTGCCAGCAGCTCCGGGCCGGAGGGCAATCAGCCCCAGCATTTT. As protein: CASSSGPEGNQPQHF. Combining the CDR3 with reference TRBV5-6 and TRBJ1-5 gives the whole variable domain DAGVTQSPTHLIKTRGQQVTLRCSPKSGHDTVSWYQQALGQGPQFIFQYYEEEERQRGNFPDRFSGHQFPNYSSELNVNALLLGDSALYLCASSSGPEGNQPQHFGDGTRLSIL.

By proportion, this clonotype is medium-sized. This chain joins TRBV29-1 and TRBJ2-4; TRBD1 or TRBD2 may be the D gene (6 bases each). V dropped 7 bases and J dropped 4 bases, with 17 bases sitting between them. Germline lookup yields CDR1 SQVTM and CDR2 ANQGSEA. This CDR3 comprises 14 residues. The CDR3 nucleotides read TGCAGCGCACCTCCCCGGGGGCGGAAAAACATTCAGTACTTC. Its translation: CSAPPRGRKNIQYF.

In this sample, this clonotype is medium-sized. The gene calls are TRBV19 and TRBJ1-2; D perhaps matches TRBD1 (5 bases). V shed 3 bases and J shed 8 bases, with 28 bases lying between them. Germline V gives CDR1 LNHDA, CDR2 SQIVND (reference sequence). CDR3 length: 18 residues. The CDR3 reads CASSIILIGPGRGFGYTF. CDR3 DNA sequence: TGTGCCAGTAGTATTATCTTGATCGGGCCAGGGAGAGGCTTCGGCTACACCTTC.

This chain links TRBV25-1 with TRBJ1-6; D unclear. The CDR3 runs to 12 residues. V gave up 5 bases and J gave up 7 bases, with 6 bases separating them. Germline values: CDR1 MGHDK, CDR2 SYGVNS. The CDR3 spells CASSYGNSPLHF. In DNA form, the CDR3 reads TGTGCCAGCAGTTATGGAAATTCACCCCTCCACTTT.

This clonotype was seen ten or more times. V usage is TRBV2 and J usage is TRBJ2-7; maybe TRBD1 (6 bases). This CDR3 is 14 amino acids long. V was shortened by 10 bases and J by 0 bases, with 16 bases between the two germline ends. Germline CDR1 and CDR2: SNHLY and FYNNEI. CDR3 coding DNA: TGTGCCACATCAGACAGGACAAGCTCCTACGAGCAGTACTTC. Encoded protein: CATSDRTSSYEQYF.

This chain links TRBV14 with TRBJ2-7; D is uncertain. The CDR3 extends over 13 amino acids. The ends were cut back, 4 bases at V and 3 bases at J, with 10 bases in the middle. Germline CDR1 reads SGHDN; CDR2 reads FVKESK. The CDR3 nucleotides are TGTGCCAGCAGCCCGCCTGGGGTCTACGAGCAGTACTTC. Translated, it gives CASSPPGVYEQYF.

This chain joins TRBV6-1 and TRBJ1-5; D remains ambiguous. In germline, CDR1 is MNHNS, CDR2 SASEGT. The V gene lost 11 bases and the J gene lost 2 bases, with 13 bases spanning the gap. The CDR3 has 13 amino acids. The CDR3: CASSVPGNQPQHF. CDR3 nucleotide sequence: TGTGCCTCTTCCGTCCCAGGCAATCAGCCCCAGCATTTT.

This clonotype was recorded at least ten times. The chain combines TRBV4-3 with TRBJ2-7; 8 positions match TRBD1. Trimming at V came to 5 bases and at J to 4 bases, leaving 7 bases not matched to a gene. CDR1 and CDR2 from the germline V gene are LGHNA and YSLEER. The CDR3 has 14 amino acids. For the CDR3, the DNA is TGCGCCAGCAGCGAAAGGACAGGGCGATACGAGCAGTACTTC. This codes for CASSERTGRYEQYF.

This chain connects TRBV28 to TRBJ1-6, with D maybe TRBD1 (6 bases). V lost 2 bases, J lost 8 bases, and 10 bases lay in between. The CDR3 runs 14 residues. CDR1 is MDHEN, CDR2 SYDVKM, per germline. CDR3 nucleotides: TGTGCCAGCAGTTTAACGGGGGCCTATTCACCCCTCCACTTT. This sequence encodes CASSLTGAYSPLHF.

This clonotype appeared a few times. The J gene is TRBJ2-5, the V gene TRBV12-3 or TRBV12-4; D uncertain. This CDR3 contains 13 residues. V shed 5 bases and J shed 4 bases, with 11 bases lying between them. CDR3 amino acids: CASSPLGGETQYF. CDR3 bases: TGTGCCAGCAGTCCCCTAGGCGGAGAGACCCAGTACTTC.